The 14 T cell receptor beta chains below all came from one sample that was sequenced in a study of Ad26.COV2.S vaccination and SARS-CoV-2 variants. Produced via immunoSEQ multiplex PCR; TCRdb's table is partial and in-frame only. The sample lists over 450,000 clones, around 89% occurring once. Regarding treatment: around 19 received Ad26.COV2.S at low or high dose, single or two shots; about five received placebo; per-sample allocation not given. Samples were taken on day 63 after the first vaccine or placebo injection. The sample consisted of peripheral blood, taken in a trial of Ad26.COV2.S vaccine versus placebo. The receptors stem from a person aged 18-60 years who received the Ad26.COV2.S COVID-19 vaccine or a placebo.

The genes are TRBV5-1 and TRBJ1-4; the D gene is possibly TRBD1 (6 bases). The CDR3 has 16 amino acids. Trimming removed 0 bases at V and 7 bases at J, with 16 bases between. Germline V gives CDR1 SGHRS, CDR2 YFSETQ. The CDR3 bases are TGCGCCAGCAGCTTGGATGGTGGGGGGGCGGTTGAAAAACTGTTTTTT. Translating gives CASSLDGGGAVEKLFF. Combining the CDR3 with reference TRBV5-1 and TRBJ1-4 gives the whole variable domain KAGVTQTPRYLIKTRGQQVTLSCSPISGHRSVSWYQQTPGQGLQFLFEYFSETQRNKGNFPGRFSGRQFSNSRSEMNVSTLELGDSALYLCASSLDGGGAVEKLFFGSGTQLSVL.

V usage is TRBV7-6 and J usage is TRBJ2-2; weak D call: TRBD1 (5 bases). Looked up from germline, CDR1 is SGHVS and CDR2 is FNYEAQ. This CDR3 comprises 13 residues. V was shortened by 2 bases and J by 6 bases, with 7 bases between the two germline ends. DNA of the CDR3: TGTGCCAGCAGCTTACCAGGGCCCGGGGAGCTGTTTTTT. The encoded protein is CASSLPGPGELFF.

This clone has just a few counts. The chain carries TRBV7-3 and TRBJ2-6; D possibly corresponds to TRBD1 (6 bases). The germline CDR1 and CDR2 sequences are SGHTA and FQGTGA. Trimming shortened V by 5 bases and J by 2 bases, and 16 bases separated the two germline ends. The CDR3 extends over 17 amino acids. The CDR3 nucleotides are TGTGCCAGCAGCCAACAGGGTACAGGCCCTGGGGCCAACGTCCTGACTTTC. Protein sequence: CASSQQGTGPGANVLTF.

The chain recombines TRBV25-1 with TRBJ1-6; weak D call: TRBD1 (5 bases). The CDR3 covers 15 residues. V shed 1 base and J shed 10 bases, with 14 bases lying between them. Germline values: CDR1 MGHDK, CDR2 SYGVNS. The CDR3, as DNA: TGTGCCAGCAGTGAATTCAGCGGGCGGGGGTCACCCCTCCACTTT. Amino acids: CASSEFSGRGSPLHF.

The chain couples TRBV27 to TRBJ2-7; possibly TRBD2 for D (5 bases). Germline CDR1 reads MNHEY; CDR2 reads SMNVEV (reference sequence). The CDR3 sequence is 16 residues long. V was trimmed by 0 bases and J by 0 bases, leaving 12 bases between them. DNA of the CDR3: TGTGCCAGCAGTTTATCGGCGGGCAAATTCTCCTACGAGCAGTACTTC. This codes for CASSLSAGKFSYEQYF.

The J gene is TRBJ2-7, the V gene TRBV7-9, with 11 bases fitting TRBD1. V trimming: 5 bases; J trimming: 2 bases; junction bases outside the gene matches: 8. Germline lookup yields CDR1 SEHNR and CDR2 FQNEAQ (reference sequence). The CDR3 sequence is 16 residues long. CDR3 sequence reads: CASSPQWGQGAYEQYF. In nucleotides, the CDR3 is TGTGCCAGCAGCCCCCAGTGGGGACAGGGGGCCTACGAGCAGTACTTC.

The chain employs TRBV30 and TRBJ2-2; TRBD2 might be the D (6 bases). Deletions cut 3 bases from V and 5 bases from J, with 10 bases between. Germline V lookup: CDR1 GTSNPN, CDR2 SVGIG (reference sequence). The CDR3 totals 13 residues. CDR3 region: CAWSLSGTGELFF. CDR3 nucleotide sequence: TGTGCCTGGAGCCTCAGCGGGACCGGGGAGCTGTTTTTT.

V and J are TRBV7-9 and TRBJ2-2, with D possibly matching TRBD1 (7 bases). Per the germline V gene, CDR1 is SEHNR and CDR2 is FQNEAQ (reference sequence). Between the trimmed V and J ends, which lost 4 bases and 8 bases, there was a span of 14 bases. This CDR3 spans 14 amino acids. The CDR3 loop is CASSSSGGLGELFF. For the CDR3, the DNA is TGTGCCAGCAGCTCTTCAGGGGGGCTTGGGGAGCTGTTTTTT.

This chain links TRBV11-2 with TRBJ1-3; unclear D gene. Trimming shortened V by 5 bases and J by 0 bases, and 11 bases separated the two germline ends. Germline CDR1 is SGHAT and CDR2 is FQNNGV. The CDR3 loop spans 15 amino acids. The chain's CDR3 is CASSKYIASGNTIYF. In DNA, the CDR3 is TGTGCCAGCAGCAAGTACATCGCCTCTGGAAACACCATATATTTT. Full variable domain (missing parts from reference TRBV11-2 and TRBJ1-3): EAGVAQSPRYKIIEKRQSVAFWCNPISGHATLYWYQQILGQGPKLLIQFQNNGVVDDSQLPKDRFSAERLKGVDSTLKIQPAKLEDSAVYLCASSKYIASGNTIYFGEGSWLTVV.

The chain uses TRBV30 and TRBJ1-6; no clear D gene. CDR3 length: 12 amino acids. V was clipped by 0 bases and J by 5 bases, with 2 bases between them. The V gene's germline CDR1 is GTSNPN and CDR2 SVGIG (reference sequence). CDR3 nucleotides: TGTGCCTGGAGTGTAGATAATTCACCCCTCCACTTT. Translation gives CAWSVDNSPLHF.

The chain links TRBV30 to TRBJ1-6; D unresolved. This CDR3 comprises 18 residues. Germline V lookup: CDR1 GTSNPN, CDR2 SVGIG (reference sequence). The V end was cut by 0 bases, the J end by 8 bases, with 23 bases between. The CDR3 region has the DNA TGTGCCTGGAGTGTACGTAGCGGGTGGCCCAAGTCGGATTCACCCCTCCACTTT. This encodes CAWSVRSGWPKSDSPLHF.

Concerning this clone: This sample also contains other DNA sequences that code for the same CDR3. The chain combines TRBV12-3 or TRBV12-4 with TRBJ1-2, with D hard to call. This CDR3 is built from 13 residues. V lost 3 bases to trimming and J lost 2 bases, with 7 bases between them. CDR3 amino acids: CASSFSGNYGYTF. The DNA for the CDR3 is TGTGCCAGCAGTTTCTCGGGGAACTATGGCTACACCTTC.

The rearrangement joins TRBV4-1 to TRBJ2-2; TRBD1 is a possible D gene (6 bases). CDR1 and CDR2 (germline): MGHRA, YSYEKL. Between the trimmed V and J ends, which lost 0 bases and 5 bases, there was a span of 19 bases. The CDR3 is 18 amino acids. As DNA, the CDR3 is TGCGCCAGCAGCCAAGAAGGGTCGGGCAGGGGAGTGACCGGGGAGCTGTTTTTT. Amino acids: CASSQEGSGRGVTGELFF.

CDR3 protein: CAWRGTGSTEAFF. CDR3 DNA sequence: TGTGCCTGGAGGGGGACAGGGTCCACTGAAGCTTTCTTT. The V and J genes are TRBV30 and TRBJ1-1; 9 nucleotides agree with TRBD1. Germline values: CDR1 GTSNPN, CDR2 SVGIG (reference sequence). The J segment lost 4 bases and the V segment lost 3 bases, leaving 3 bases of the junction unmatched. The CDR3 has 13 amino acids.